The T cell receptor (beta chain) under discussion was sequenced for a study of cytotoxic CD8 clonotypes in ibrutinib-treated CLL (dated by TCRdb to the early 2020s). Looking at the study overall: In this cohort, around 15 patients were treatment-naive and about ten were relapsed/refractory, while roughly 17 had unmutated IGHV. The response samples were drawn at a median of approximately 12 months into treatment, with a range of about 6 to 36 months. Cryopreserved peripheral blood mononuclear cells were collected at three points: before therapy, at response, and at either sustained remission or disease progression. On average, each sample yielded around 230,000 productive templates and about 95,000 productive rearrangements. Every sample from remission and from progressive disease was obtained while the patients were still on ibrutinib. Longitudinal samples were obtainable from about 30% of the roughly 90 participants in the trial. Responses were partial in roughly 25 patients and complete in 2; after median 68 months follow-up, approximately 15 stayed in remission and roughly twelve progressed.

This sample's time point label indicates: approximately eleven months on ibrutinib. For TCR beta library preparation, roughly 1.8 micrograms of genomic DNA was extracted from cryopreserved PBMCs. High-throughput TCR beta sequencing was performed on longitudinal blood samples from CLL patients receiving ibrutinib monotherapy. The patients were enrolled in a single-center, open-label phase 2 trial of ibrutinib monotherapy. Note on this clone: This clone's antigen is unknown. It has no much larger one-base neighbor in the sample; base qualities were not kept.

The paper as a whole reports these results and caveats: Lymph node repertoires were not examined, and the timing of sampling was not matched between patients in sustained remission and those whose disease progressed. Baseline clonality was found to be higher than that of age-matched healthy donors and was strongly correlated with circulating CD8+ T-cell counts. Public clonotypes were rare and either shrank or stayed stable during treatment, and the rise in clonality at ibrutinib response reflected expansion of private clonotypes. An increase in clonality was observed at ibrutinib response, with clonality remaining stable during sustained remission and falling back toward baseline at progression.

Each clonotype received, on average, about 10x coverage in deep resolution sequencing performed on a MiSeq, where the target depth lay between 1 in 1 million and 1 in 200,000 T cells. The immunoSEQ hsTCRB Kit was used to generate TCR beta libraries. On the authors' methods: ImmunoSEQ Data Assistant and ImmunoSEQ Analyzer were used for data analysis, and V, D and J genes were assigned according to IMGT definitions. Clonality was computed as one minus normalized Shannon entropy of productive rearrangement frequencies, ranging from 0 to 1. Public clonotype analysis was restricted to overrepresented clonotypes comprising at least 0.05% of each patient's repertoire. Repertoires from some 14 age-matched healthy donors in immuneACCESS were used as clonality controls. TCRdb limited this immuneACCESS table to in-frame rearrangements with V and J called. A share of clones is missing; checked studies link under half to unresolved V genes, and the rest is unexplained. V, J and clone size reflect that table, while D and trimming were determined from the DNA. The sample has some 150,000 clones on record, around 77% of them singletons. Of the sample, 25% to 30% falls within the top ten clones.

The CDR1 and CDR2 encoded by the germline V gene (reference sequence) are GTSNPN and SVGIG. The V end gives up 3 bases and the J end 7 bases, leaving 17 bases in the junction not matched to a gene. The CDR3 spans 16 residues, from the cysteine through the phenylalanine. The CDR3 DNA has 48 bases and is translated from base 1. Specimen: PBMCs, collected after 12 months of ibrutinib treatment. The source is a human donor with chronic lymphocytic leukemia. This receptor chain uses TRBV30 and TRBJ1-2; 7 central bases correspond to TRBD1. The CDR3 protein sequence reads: CAWRTTGTSPLIGYTF. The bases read TGTGCCTGGAGGACGACAGGGACCTCACCTCTAATTGGCTACACCTTC.